Here is one T cell receptor (beta chain) with its context. Ten or more counts support this clonotype. Its antigen target is currently unknown. Base qualities are missing; no much larger clone stands one base away. Read against the paper, the sample's treatment or condition label means: allogeneic hematopoietic cell transplantation with graft depleted of TCRalphabeta T cells and CD19 B cells. The transplant recipients were children given TCRalphabeta/CD19-depleted allogeneic hematopoietic cell grafts. This entry is derived from a study of T-cell reconstitution after alpha-beta-depleted transplantation in children (dated by TCRdb to the mid-2010s). Some background on the complete study: Using TCR repertoire profiling, the study followed T-cell immune reconstitution in a quantitative way in children after TCRalphabeta/CD19-depleted allogeneic hematopoietic cell transplantation.

CDR1 and CDR2 are read off the germline V gene as SGHRS and YFSETQ. The CDR3 sequence holds 14 residues, the cysteine and phenylalanine included. Only CDR3 DNA remains: 42 bases, in frame from the first base. Trimming removed 1 base from V and 4 bases from J, leaving 9 bases between the germline ends. Preparation of the library involved PCR. For sequencing, an Illumina HiSeq 2500 was employed. To normalize quantification of the TCRbeta repertoire, the TCR libraries were built with molecular barcoding that relied on unique molecular identifiers. The public reads were reanalyzed by TCRdb: fastp trimming at Q25, MiXCR alignment, in-frame beta chains only. Each CDR3 protein gets just one entry, which takes the most common genes and DNA from the rows behind it. Recorded for this sample are over 85,000 distinct CDR3 sequences; under 9% of them occurred a single time. The ten biggest clones cover about 15% of the sample.

General conclusions and limits of the study: In some patients, the high TCRbeta diversity seen at day 60 was put down to recipient T cells and intrathymic progenitors that had survived conditioning. The apparently early alphabetaT-cell count recovery about two months after transplant was reportedly dependent on only several hundred rapidly expanded clones derived from non-depleted graft cells. The frequencies of hyperexpanded clones fell over the following months, and after one year, T-cell counts and TCRbeta diversity were mostly attributed to newly produced T cells.

Sample: PBMCs, taken before TCRalphabeta/CD19-depleted stem cell transplant. The receptor was isolated from a boy aged 2 to 10 with acute lymphoblastic leukemia, due to receive a stem cell transplant. Rearrangement joined TRBV5-1 to TRBJ1-5; too little of a D gene remains to name it. CDR3 reads: CASSLLPGNQPQHF. Read as DNA, the sequence is TGCGCCAGCAGCTTGTTGCCCGGAAATCAGCCCCAGCATTTT.